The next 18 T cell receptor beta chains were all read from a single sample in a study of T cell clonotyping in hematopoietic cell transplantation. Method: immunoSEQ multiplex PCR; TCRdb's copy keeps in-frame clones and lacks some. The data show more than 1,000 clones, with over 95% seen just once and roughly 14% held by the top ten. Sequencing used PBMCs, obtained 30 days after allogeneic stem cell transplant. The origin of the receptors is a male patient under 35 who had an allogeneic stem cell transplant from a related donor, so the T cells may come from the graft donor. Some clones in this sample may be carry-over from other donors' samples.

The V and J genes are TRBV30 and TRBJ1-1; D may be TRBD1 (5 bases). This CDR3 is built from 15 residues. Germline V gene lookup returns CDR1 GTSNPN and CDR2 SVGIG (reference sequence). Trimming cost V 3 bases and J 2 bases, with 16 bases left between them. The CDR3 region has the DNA TGTGCCTGGAGCAAACGGGGCGGGGCCAACACTGAAGCTTTCTTT. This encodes CAWSKRGGANTEAFF.

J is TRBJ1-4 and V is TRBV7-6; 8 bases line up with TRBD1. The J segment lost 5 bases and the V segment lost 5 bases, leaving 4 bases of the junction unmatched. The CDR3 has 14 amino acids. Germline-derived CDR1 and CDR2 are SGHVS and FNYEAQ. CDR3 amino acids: CASSPTGGNEKLFF. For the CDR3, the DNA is TGTGCCAGCAGCCCAACAGGGGGGAATGAAAAACTGTTTTTT.

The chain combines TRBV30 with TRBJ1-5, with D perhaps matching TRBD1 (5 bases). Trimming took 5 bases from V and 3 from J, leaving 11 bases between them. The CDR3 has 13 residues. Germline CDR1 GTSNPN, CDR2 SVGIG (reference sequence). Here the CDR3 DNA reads TGTGCCTGGGGCCGGGGGACCAATCAGCCCCAGCATTTT. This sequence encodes CAWGRGTNQPQHF.

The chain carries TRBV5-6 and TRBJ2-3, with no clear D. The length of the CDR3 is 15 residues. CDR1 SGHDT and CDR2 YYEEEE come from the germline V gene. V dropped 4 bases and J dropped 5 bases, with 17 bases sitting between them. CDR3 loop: CASSTDGRVGDTQYF. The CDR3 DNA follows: TGTGCCAGCAGCACGGACGGCCGGGTTGGAGATACGCAGTATTTT.

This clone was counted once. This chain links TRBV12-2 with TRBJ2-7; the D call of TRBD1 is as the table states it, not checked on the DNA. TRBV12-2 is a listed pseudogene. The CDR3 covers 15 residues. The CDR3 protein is CASRLALTGRSEQYV. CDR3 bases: TGTGCAAGTCGCTTAGCGCTGACAGGGAGAAGCGAGCAGTACGTC.

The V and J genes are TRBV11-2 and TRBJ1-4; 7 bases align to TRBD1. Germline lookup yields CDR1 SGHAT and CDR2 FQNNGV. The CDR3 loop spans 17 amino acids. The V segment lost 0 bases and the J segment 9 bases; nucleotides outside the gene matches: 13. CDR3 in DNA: TGTGCCAGCAGCTTAGACGTAGGGGGCGAGGGTCGGAAAAAACTGTTTTTT. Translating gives CASSLDVGGEGRKKLFF.

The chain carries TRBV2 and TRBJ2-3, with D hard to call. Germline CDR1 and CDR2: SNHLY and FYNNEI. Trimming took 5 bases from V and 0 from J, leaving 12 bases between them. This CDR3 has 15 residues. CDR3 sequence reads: CASSQSGSSTDTQYF. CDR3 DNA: TGTGCCAGCAGTCAGTCAGGATCCAGCACAGATACGCAGTATTTT.

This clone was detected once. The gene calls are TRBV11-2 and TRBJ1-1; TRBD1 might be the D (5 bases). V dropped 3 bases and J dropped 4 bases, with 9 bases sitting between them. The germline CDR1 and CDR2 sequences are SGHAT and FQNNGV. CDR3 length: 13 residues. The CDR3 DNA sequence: TGTGCCAGCAGCTTCGAAGGGGCCACTGAAGCTTTCTTT. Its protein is CASSFEGATEAFF.

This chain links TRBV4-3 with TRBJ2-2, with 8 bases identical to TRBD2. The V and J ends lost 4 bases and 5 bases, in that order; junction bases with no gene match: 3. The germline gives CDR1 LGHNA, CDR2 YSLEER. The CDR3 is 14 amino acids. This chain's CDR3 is CASSRGLVTGELFF. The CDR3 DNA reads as TGCGCCAGCAGCCGGGGACTAGTGACCGGGGAGCTGTTTTTT.

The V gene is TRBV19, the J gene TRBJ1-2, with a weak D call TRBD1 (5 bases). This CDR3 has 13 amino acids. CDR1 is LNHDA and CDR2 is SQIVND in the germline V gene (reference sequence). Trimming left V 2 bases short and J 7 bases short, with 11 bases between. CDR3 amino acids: CASSIRTSGGYTF. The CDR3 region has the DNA TGTGCCAGTAGTATACGGACATCAGGTGGCTACACCTTC.

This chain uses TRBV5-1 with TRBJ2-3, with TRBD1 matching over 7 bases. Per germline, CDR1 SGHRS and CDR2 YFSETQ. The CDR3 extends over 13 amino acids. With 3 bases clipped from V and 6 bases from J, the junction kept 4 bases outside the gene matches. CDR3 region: CASSWTGTDTQYF. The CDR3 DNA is TGCGCCAGCAGCTGGACAGGAACGGATACGCAGTATTTT.

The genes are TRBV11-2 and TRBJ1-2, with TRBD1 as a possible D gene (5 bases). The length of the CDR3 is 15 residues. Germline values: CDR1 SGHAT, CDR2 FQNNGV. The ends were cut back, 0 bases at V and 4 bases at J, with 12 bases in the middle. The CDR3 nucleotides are TGTGCCAGCAGCTTAGATAGACAGCCGACCTATGGCTACACCTTC. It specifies CASSLDRQPTYGYTF.

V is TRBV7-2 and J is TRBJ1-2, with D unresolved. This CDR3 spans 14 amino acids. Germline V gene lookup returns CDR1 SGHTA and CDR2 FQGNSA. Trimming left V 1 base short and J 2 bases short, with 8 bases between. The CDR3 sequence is CASSLEPRNYGYTF. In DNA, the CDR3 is TGTGCCAGCAGCTTAGAACCCCGCAACTATGGCTACACCTTC.

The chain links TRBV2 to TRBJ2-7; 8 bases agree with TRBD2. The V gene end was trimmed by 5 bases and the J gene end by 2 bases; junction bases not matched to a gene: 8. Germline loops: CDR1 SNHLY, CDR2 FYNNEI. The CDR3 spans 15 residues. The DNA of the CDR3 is TGTGCCAGCAGTCGTGAGCGGGGGATTCCCTACGAGCAGTACGTC. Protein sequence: CASSRERGIPYEQYV.

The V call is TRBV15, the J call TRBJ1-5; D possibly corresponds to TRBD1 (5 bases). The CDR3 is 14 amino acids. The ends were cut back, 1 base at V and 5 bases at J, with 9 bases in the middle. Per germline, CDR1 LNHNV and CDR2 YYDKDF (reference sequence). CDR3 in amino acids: CATSRGGVDQPQHF. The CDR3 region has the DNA TGTGCCACCAGCAGAGGGGGGGTTGATCAGCCCCAGCATTTT.

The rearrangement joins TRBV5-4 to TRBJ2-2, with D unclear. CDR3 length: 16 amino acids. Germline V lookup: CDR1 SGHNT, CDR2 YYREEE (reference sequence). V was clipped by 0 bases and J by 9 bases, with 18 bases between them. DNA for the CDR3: TGTGCCAGCAGCTTGGGGCGGAAGCGCGAGATGTGGGAGCTGTTTTTT. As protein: CASSLGRKREMWELFF.

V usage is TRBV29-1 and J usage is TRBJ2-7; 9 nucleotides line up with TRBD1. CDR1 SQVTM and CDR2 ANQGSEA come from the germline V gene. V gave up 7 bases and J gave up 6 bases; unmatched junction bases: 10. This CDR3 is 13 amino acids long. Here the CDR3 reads CSGTSDRGGEQYF. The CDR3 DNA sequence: TGCAGCGGAACTTCGGACAGGGGAGGCGAGCAGTACTTC.

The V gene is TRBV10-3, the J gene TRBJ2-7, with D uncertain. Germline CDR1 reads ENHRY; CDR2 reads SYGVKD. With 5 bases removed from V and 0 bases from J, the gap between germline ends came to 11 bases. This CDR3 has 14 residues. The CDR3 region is CAISLEKDSYEQYV. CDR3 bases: TGTGCCATCAGTTTGGAAAAGGACTCCTACGAGCAGTACGTC.